This TCR beta chain was sequenced during a study of CD8 T cells in Susac syndrome. An input of about 0.5 to 1 ug of RNA was subjected to reverse transcription using random hexamers. An immunoSEQ multiplex PCR generated amplified TCR beta CDR3 products spanning 54 Vbeta and 13 Jbeta. TCRdb re-derived calls from the immunoSEQ multiplex PCR reads in MiXCR, one entry per CDR3 protein. The sample holds about 1,300 distinct CDR3 sequences; approximately 70% are singletons and the top ten take about 26%. Staining for CD27 and CD45RA defined the memory subsets that guided TEMRA sorting. Trimming removed 1 base at V and 0 bases at J, with 14 bases between. Germline V gene data show CDR1 as LNHDA and CDR2 as SQIVND (reference sequence). The CDR3 sequence is 17 residues long. Of note for this clonotype: The antigen is not known.

Study-wide points: As the study acknowledged, the number of individuals in its TCR sequencing and HLA analysis was relatively small. In total CD8+ repertoires, around 17 Susac-specific public clones were detected, and CD8+ TEMRA repertoires contained five.

The clonotype comes from a human donor with Susac syndrome. The sequenced sample consisted of CD8+ TEMRA cells from PBMCs. The subset denotes: FACS-sorted terminally differentiated effector memory CD8+ T cells re-expressing CD45RA (CD8+ TEMRA). This chain links TRBV19 with TRBJ2-3; TRBD2 is a possible D gene (6 bases). The CDR3 DNA reads TGTGCCAGTAGTATAGCCACCCTAGCGCCCAGCACAGATACGCAGTATTTT. It encodes CASSIATLAPSTDTQYF.